A single sample gave rise to the 10 T cell receptor beta chains below, sequenced in a study of T cells after yellow fever vaccination. TCRdb re-derived calls from the 5' RACE reads in MiXCR, one entry per CDR3 protein. The sample includes nearly 30,000 distinct CDR3 sequences, more than 5% seen only once; the top ten take about 40%. Sequences were derived from CD8+ T cells sorted from PBMCs, sampled 10 days after the yellow fever booster vaccination. The receptors were gathered from a man aged 30 to 39 who received the YFV17D yellow fever vaccine.

Ten or more counts support this clonotype. This chain connects TRBV28 to TRBJ1-5, with a possible D match to TRBD1 (5 bases). The CDR3 sequence is 14 residues long. Per germline, CDR1 MDHEN and CDR2 SYDVKM. Trimming removed 5 bases at V and 6 bases at J, with 14 bases between. CDR3 residues: CASSPSQGVQPQHF. The CDR3 DNA is TGTGCCAGCAGTCCAAGCCAGGGAGTTCAGCCCCAGCATTTT.

There are a few counts of this clonotype. The chain links TRBV5-6 to TRBJ2-1; D not certain. Germline V gives CDR1 SGHDT, CDR2 YYEEEE. The CDR3 is 11 residues long. V lost 6 bases and J lost 4, with 5 bases in between. CDR3 amino acids: CASTIYNEQFF. CDR3 DNA sequence: TGTGCCAGCACCATTTACAATGAGCAGTTCTTC. Full variable domain (outside the CDR3, taken from reference TRBV5-6 and TRBJ2-1): DAGVTQSPTHLIKTRGQQVTLRCSPKSGHDTVSWYQQALGQGPQFIFQYYEEEERQRGNFPDRFSGHQFPNYSSELNVNALLLGDSALYLCASTIYNEQFFGPGTRLTVL.

This clonotype was counted at least ten times. The rearrangement uses TRBV19 and TRBJ2-1; 13 bases are shared with TRBD2. J gave up 9 bases and V 7 bases, and 3 bases lay outside the gene matches. The CDR3 loop spans 13 amino acids. Germline values: CDR1 LNHDA, CDR2 SQIVND (reference sequence). The CDR3 region is CASKTSGRIEQFF. The CDR3 coding sequence is TGTGCCAGTAAGACTAGCGGGAGGATTGAGCAGTTCTTC. The complete variable domain, with remaining parts taken from reference TRBV19 and TRBJ2-1, reads DGGITQSPKYLFRKEGQNVTLSCEQNLNHDAMYWYRQDPGQGLRLIYYSQIVNDFQKGDIAEGYSVSREKKESFPLTVTSAQKNPTAFYLCASKTSGRIEQFFGPGTRLTVL.

This clonotype was seen ten or more times. The V call is TRBV4-2, the J call TRBJ2-2, with 9 positions matching TRBD2. Trimming removed 0 bases from V and 2 bases from J; junction bases left unmatched: 1. The germline gives CDR1 LGHNA, CDR2 YNFKEQ. The CDR3 totals 16 residues. The CDR3 is CASSQDGTSNTGELFF. CDR3 nucleotide sequence: TGTGCCAGCAGCCAAGACGGGACTAGCAACACCGGGGAGCTGTTTTTT.

This clonotype showed up many times. This chain joins TRBV5-1 and TRBJ1-2, with TRBD1 matching 7 bases. In germline, CDR1 is SGHRS, CDR2 YFSETQ. The CDR3 spans 13 residues. Trimming removed 3 bases from V and 3 bases from J; junction bases left unmatched: 2. For the CDR3, the DNA is TGCGCCAGCAGCTCCAGGGGGGACTATGGCTACACCTTC. Its protein product is CASSSRGDYGYTF.

V gene TRBV5-6 combines with J gene TRBJ2-3; 8 bases line up with TRBD2. This CDR3 has 15 amino acids. Germline lookup yields CDR1 SGHDT and CDR2 YYEEEE. With 3 bases clipped from V and 7 bases from J, the junction kept 10 bases outside the gene matches. CDR3 loop: CASSWGLGVGNTQYF. The CDR3 coding sequence is TGTGCCAGCAGCTGGGGACTAGGAGTGGGAAATACGCAGTATTTT.

This clonotype was seen ten or more times. The V and J genes are TRBV7-6 and TRBJ1-1, with a tentative D call TRBD1 (5 bases). V was shortened by 3 bases and J by 2 bases, with 10 bases between the two germline ends. The CDR3 totals 14 residues. Germline assignment: CDR1 SGHVS and CDR2 FNYEAQ. The chain's CDR3 is CASSFGTGNTEAFF. DNA for the CDR3: TGTGCCAGCAGCTTCGGGACGGGCAACACTGAAGCTTTCTTT.

This clonotype was observed at least ten times. The V gene is TRBV27, the J gene TRBJ2-7, with no clear D. The CDR3 spans 13 residues. V gave up 4 bases and J gave up 2 bases, with 9 bases separating them. Germline V gene lookup returns CDR1 MNHEY and CDR2 SMNVEV (reference sequence). This CDR3 is CASSSPGTYEQYF. The CDR3 DNA follows: TGTGCCAGCAGTTCCCCAGGTACCTACGAGCAGTACTTC.

This clonotype was recorded at least ten times. The CDR3: CSARGGGAYEQYF. In DNA, the CDR3 is TGCAGTGCCCGGGGTGGGGGAGCCTACGAGCAGTACTTC. J is TRBJ2-7 and V is TRBV20-1, with D possibly called TRBD1 or TRBD2 (5 bases each). The CDR3 contains 13 residues. Germline CDR1 and CDR2: DFQATT and SNEGSKA (reference sequence). Deletions cut 6 bases from V and 2 bases from J, with 14 bases between.

This clonotype was recorded at least ten times. This chain uses TRBV20-1 with TRBJ2-1, with 7 bases fitting TRBD2. The CDR3 has 15 amino acids. Germline CDR1 DFQATT, CDR2 SNEGSKA (reference sequence). V lost 6 bases to trimming and J lost 9 bases; unmatched junction nucleotides: 17. CDR3 in amino acids: CSAPTGGRAFVEQFF. The DNA for the CDR3 is TGCAGTGCCCCCACTGGGGGGAGGGCCTTCGTTGAGCAGTTCTTC.